What follows are 18 T cell receptor beta chains derived from one specimen sequenced in a study of control samples from healthy donors and cancer patients. Only in-frame clones appear in the TCRdb table, and some are missing; sequencing was by immunoSEQ multiplex PCR. The sample records around 120,000 clones, around 86% being singletons. The sequencing input was blood. Receptors were obtained from a man in his forties or fifties in good health.

CDR3 sequence: CASRLGQGGELFF. CDR3 in DNA: TGTGCCAGCAGATTGGGACAGGGGGGCGAACTGTTTTTT. This chain uses TRBV12-3 or TRBV12-4 with TRBJ1-4; 11 nucleotides align to TRBD1. CDR3 size: 13 residues. The ends lost 6 bases at V and 12 bases at J; junction bases unmatched: 6.

The CDR3 bases are TGTGCCAGCTCCCGGGACAGGGGGGGTTTTGGCTACGAGCAGTACTTC. This encodes CASSRDRGGFGYEQYF. The rearrangement joins TRBV7-8 to TRBJ2-7; TRBD1 matches 11 bases. After removal of 8 bases from V and 3 bases from J, the junction contained 12 bases not matched to a gene. Germline CDR1 is SGHVS and CDR2 is FQNEAQ. This CDR3 spans 16 amino acids.

The chain carries TRBV19 and TRBJ1-1, with a tentative D call TRBD1 (5 bases). With 5 bases removed from V and 2 bases from J, the gap between germline ends came to 15 bases. The CDR3 length is 15 residues. In germline, CDR1 is LNHDA, CDR2 SQIVND (reference sequence). The DNA for the CDR3 is TGTGCCAGTAGTCCCCAAAGCGGGGGTAACACTGAAGCTTTCTTT. Amino acid sequence: CASSPQSGGNTEAFF. The variable domain in full, with the rest retrieved from reference TRBV19 and TRBJ1-1, is DGGITQSPKYLFRKEGQNVTLSCEQNLNHDAMYWYRQDPGQGLRLIYYSQIVNDFQKGDIAEGYSVSREKKESFPLTVTSAQKNPTAFYLCASSPQSGGNTEAFFGQGTRLTVV.

This chain links TRBV11-2 with TRBJ2-5; TRBD2 might be the D (7 bases). The CDR3 has 16 amino acids. Trimming left V 1 base short and J 0 bases short, with 12 bases between. Germline V gives CDR1 SGHAT, CDR2 FQNNGV. The CDR3 protein is CASSLGRGAYQETQYF. The CDR3 DNA reads as TGTGCCAGCAGCTTAGGACGGGGGGCCTACCAAGAGACCCAGTACTTC.

V gene TRBV7-2 combines with J gene TRBJ2-1; 13 bases align to TRBD2. The germline V gene has CDR1 SGHTA and CDR2 FQGNSA. This CDR3 is built from 17 residues. J was trimmed by 2 bases and V by 5 bases; bases with no gene match: 6. The CDR3 sequence: CASSLRLAGGAYNEQFF. The CDR3 DNA is TGTGCCAGCAGCCTGAGACTAGCGGGGGGTGCCTACAATGAGCAGTTCTTC.

The rearrangement joins TRBV10-3 to TRBJ2-1; 8 bases match TRBD2. The CDR3 covers 11 residues. From germline, CDR1 is ENHRY and CDR2 SYGVKD. V dropped 4 bases and J dropped 10; count of bases not matched to a gene: 0. CDR3 DNA: TGTGCCATCAGTGGACTAGCGGAGCAGTTCTTC. Encoded protein: CAISGLAEQFF.

The chain couples TRBV7-9 to TRBJ2-3; D remains unclear. V was trimmed by 3 bases and J by 5 bases, leaving 6 bases between them. This CDR3 contains 12 residues. Germline V gene lookup returns CDR1 SEHNR and CDR2 FQNEAQ (reference sequence). Here the CDR3 DNA reads TGTGCCAGCAGCTTCGGAGTAGATACGCAGTATTTT. Its protein product is CASSFGVDTQYF. The complete variable domain, with remaining parts taken from reference TRBV7-9 and TRBJ2-3, reads DTGVSQNPRHKITKRGQNVTFRCDPISEHNRLYWYRQTLGQGPEFLTYFQNEAQLEKSRLLSDRFSAERPKGSFSTLEIQRTEQGDSAMYLCASSFGVDTQYFGPGTRLTVL.

This chain uses TRBV7-2 with TRBJ2-3; 12 bases fit TRBD2. The J segment lost 4 bases and the V segment lost 7 bases, leaving 3 bases of the junction unmatched. The CDR3 sequence is 14 residues long. CDR1 is SGHTA, CDR2 FQGNSA, per germline. In DNA form, the CDR3 reads TGTGCCAGCAAGCGGACTAGCGGGGCAGATACGCAGTATTTT. Encoded protein: CASKRTSGADTQYF.

V usage is TRBV2 and J usage is TRBJ1-3; the D gene is possibly TRBD1 (6 bases). Germline CDR1 and CDR2: SNHLY and FYNNEI. The CDR3 is 14 residues long. V lost 6 bases, J lost 2 bases, and 11 bases lay in between. The DNA of the CDR3 is TGTGCCAGCAGAGGGGGGAGTACTGGAAACACCATATATTTT. Amino acids: CASRGGSTGNTIYF.

Of note for this clone: The sample carries other DNA sequences with the same CDR3. The gene calls are TRBV24-1 and TRBJ2-4; the match to TRBD2 covers 7 bases. Germline V gene sequence: CDR1 KGHDR, CDR2 SFDVKD. There are 14 residues in the CDR3. Trimming at V came to 4 bases and at J to 7 bases, leaving 6 bases not matched to a gene. DNA of the CDR3: TGTGCCACCAGTGACCGCGGGGGTAGCAACATTCAGTACTTC. Its protein is CATSDRGGSNIQYF.

The chain recombines TRBV6-2 or TRBV6-3 with TRBJ1-5, with TRBD1 matching 12 bases. The germline CDR1 and CDR2 sequences are MNHEY and SVGEGT. This CDR3 spans 20 amino acids. The ends lost 0 bases at V and 0 bases at J; junction bases unmatched: 9. CDR3 coding DNA: TGTGCCAGCAGTTACTCTGTAGGGACAGGGGGCCCAACTAGCAATCAGCCCCAGCATTTT. This sequence encodes CASSYSVGTGGPTSNQPQHF.

This clone was detected only once. The chain combines TRBV29-1 with TRBJ2-7, with 8 bases matching TRBD1. Germline V lookup: CDR1 SQVTM, CDR2 ANQGSEA. This CDR3 spans 16 amino acids. V lost 4 bases to trimming and J lost 4 bases; unmatched junction nucleotides: 15. CDR3 loop: CSVVFHETGEEYEQYF. In nucleotides, the CDR3 is TGCAGCGTTGTTTTCCACGAGACAGGGGAGGAGTACGAGCAGTACTTC.

This clone was counted once. The rearrangement uses TRBV5-8 and TRBJ2-7; 9 nucleotides line up with TRBD2. CDR1 and CDR2 from the germline V gene are SGHTS and YDEGEE. The CDR3 contains 15 residues. V lost 4 bases, J lost 3 bases, and 8 bases stayed unmatched. CDR3 DNA: TGTGCCAGCAGCAGCGGACAGACTAGCGGCTACGAGCAGTACTTC. Translated: CASSSGQTSGYEQYF.

The chain carries TRBV7-6 and TRBJ1-1, with 8 bases lining up with TRBD1. The CDR3 has 18 amino acids. V gave up 4 bases and J gave up 0 bases; unmatched junction bases: 13. The germline V gene has CDR1 SGHVS and CDR2 FNYEAQ. In DNA, the CDR3 is TGTGCCAGCAGCTCCTACGGCGGGACAGGTATCATGAACACTGAAGCTTTCTTT. Translated, it gives CASSSYGGTGIMNTEAFF.

The genes are TRBV5-1 and TRBJ2-6; D is possibly TRBD2 (5 bases). CDR1 and CDR2 (germline): SGHRS, YFSETQ. The CDR3 consists of 15 residues. Trimming stripped 4 bases from V and 0 bases from J, with 8 bases between. CDR3 region: CASSLGSSGANVLTF. The CDR3 nucleotides read TGCGCCAGCAGCCTGGGGAGCTCTGGGGCCAACGTCCTGACTTTC.

The V call is TRBV5-6, the J call TRBJ2-7, with no clear D. This CDR3 spans 11 amino acids. The germline V gene encodes CDR1 SGHDT and CDR2 YYEEEE. Trimming took off 0 bases at V and 3 bases at J, with 1 base between the two ends. The CDR3 DNA reads TGTGCCAGCAGCTTGGGCTACGAGCAGTACTTC. Translated: CASSLGYEQYF.

The chain combines TRBV6-1 with TRBJ1-6; D ambiguous. From germline, CDR1 is MNHNS and CDR2 SASEGT. CDR3 size: 16 residues. Trimming removed 2 bases from V and 7 bases from J, with 15 bases in between. The CDR3 protein is CASSEYFDGGNSPLHF. CDR3 in DNA: TGTGCCAGCAGTGAATATTTCGACGGAGGGAATTCACCCCTCCACTTT.

V gene TRBV2 combines with J gene TRBJ1-5; D is unresolved. The CDR3 sequence is 14 residues long. V was cut by 8 bases and J by 2 bases, with 13 bases left in between. The germline gives CDR1 SNHLY, CDR2 FYNNEI. CDR3 loop: CASGGHTGNQPQHF. In DNA, the CDR3 is TGTGCCAGCGGAGGCCACACGGGCAATCAGCCCCAGCATTTT.